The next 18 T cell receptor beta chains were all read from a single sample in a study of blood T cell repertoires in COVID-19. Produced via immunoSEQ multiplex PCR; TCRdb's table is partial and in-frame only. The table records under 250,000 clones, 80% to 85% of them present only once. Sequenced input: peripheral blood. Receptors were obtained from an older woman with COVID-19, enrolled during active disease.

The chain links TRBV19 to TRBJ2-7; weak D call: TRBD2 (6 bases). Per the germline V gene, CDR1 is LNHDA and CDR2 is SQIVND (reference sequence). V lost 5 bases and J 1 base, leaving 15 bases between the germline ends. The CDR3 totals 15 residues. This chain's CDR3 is CASSPGTVSSYEQYF. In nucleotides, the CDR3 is TGTGCCAGTAGTCCCGGGACTGTTTCTTCCTACGAGCAGTACTTC.

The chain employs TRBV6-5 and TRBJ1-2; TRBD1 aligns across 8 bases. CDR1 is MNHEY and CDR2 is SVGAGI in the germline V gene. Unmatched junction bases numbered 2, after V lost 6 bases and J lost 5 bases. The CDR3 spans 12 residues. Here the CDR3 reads CASSQGAYGYTF. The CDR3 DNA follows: TGTGCCAGCAGCCAGGGGGCGTATGGCTACACCTTC.

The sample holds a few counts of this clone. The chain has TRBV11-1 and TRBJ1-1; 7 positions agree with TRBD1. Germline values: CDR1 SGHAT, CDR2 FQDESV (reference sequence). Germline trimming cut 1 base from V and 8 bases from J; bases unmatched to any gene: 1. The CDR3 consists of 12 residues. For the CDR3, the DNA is TGTGCCAGCAGCTTAGGCAGGGGGGAAGCTTTCTTT. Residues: CASSLGRGEAFF. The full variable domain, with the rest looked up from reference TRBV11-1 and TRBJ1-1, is EAEVAQSPRYKITEKSQAVAFWCDPISGHATLYWYRQILGQGPELLVQFQDESVVDDSQLPKDRFSAERLKGVDSTLKIQPAELGDSAMYLCASSLGRGEAFFGQGTRLTVV.

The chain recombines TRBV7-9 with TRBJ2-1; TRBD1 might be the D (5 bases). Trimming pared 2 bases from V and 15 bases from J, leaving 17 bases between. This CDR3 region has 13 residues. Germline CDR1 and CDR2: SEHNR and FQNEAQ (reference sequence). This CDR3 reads CASSLLRGREGFF. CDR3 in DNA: TGTGCCAGCAGCTTACTTAGGGGCAGGGAAGGGTTCTTC.

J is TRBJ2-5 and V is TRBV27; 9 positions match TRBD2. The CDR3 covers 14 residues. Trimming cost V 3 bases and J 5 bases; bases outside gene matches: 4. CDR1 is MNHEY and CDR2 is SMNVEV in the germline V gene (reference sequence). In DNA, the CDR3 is TGTGCCAGCAGTTTCACGACTAGCGGCGAGACCCAGTACTTC. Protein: CASSFTTSGETQYF.

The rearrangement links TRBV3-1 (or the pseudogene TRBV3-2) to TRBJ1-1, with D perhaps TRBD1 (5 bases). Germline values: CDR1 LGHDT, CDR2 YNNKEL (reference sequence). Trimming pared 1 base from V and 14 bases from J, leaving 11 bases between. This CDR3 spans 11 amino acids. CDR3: CASSQGQGLFF. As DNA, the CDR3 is TGTGCCAGCAGCCAAGGGCAGGGTCTATTCTTT.

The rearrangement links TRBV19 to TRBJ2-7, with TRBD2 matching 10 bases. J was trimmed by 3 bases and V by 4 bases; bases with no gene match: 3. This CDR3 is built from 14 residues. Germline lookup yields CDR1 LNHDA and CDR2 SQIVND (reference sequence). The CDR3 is CASSTSGGLYEQYF. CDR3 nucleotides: TGTGCCAGTAGTACTAGCGGGGGACTCTACGAGCAGTACTTC.

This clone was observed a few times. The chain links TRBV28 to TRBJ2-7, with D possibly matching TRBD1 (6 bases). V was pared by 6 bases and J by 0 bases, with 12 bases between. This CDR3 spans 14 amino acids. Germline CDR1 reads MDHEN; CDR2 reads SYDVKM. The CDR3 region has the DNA TGTGCCAGCAGGGACAGAAGAAGCTCCTACGAGCAGTACTTC. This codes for CASRDRRSSYEQYF.

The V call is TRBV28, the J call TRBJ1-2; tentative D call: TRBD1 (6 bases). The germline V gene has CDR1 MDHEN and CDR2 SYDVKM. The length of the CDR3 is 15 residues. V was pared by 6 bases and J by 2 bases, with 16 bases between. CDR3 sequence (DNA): TGTGCCAGCAGACGAAGGACAGCCCTCAACTATGGCTACACCTTC. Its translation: CASRRRTALNYGYTF.

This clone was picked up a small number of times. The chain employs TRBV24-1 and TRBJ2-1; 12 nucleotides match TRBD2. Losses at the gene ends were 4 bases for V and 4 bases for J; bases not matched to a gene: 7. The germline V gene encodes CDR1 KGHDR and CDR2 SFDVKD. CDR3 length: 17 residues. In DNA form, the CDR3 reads TGTGCCACCAGTGACTCCGGACTAGCGGGATTATACAATGAGCAGTTCTTC. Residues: CATSDSGLAGLYNEQFF.

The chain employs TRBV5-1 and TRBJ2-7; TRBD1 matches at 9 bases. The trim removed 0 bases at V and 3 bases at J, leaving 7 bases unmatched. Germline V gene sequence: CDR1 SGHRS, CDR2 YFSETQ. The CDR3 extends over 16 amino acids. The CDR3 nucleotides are TGCGCCAGCAGCTTGGGGGGGACAGGGACCCTCTACGAGCAGTACTTC. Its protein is CASSLGGTGTLYEQYF.

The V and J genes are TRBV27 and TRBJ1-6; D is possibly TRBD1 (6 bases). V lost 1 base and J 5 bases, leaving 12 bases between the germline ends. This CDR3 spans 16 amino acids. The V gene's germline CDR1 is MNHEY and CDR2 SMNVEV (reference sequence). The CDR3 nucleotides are TGTGCCAGCAGTTTATTCAGGGGAAATAATAATTCACCCCTCCACTTT. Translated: CASSLFRGNNNSPLHF.

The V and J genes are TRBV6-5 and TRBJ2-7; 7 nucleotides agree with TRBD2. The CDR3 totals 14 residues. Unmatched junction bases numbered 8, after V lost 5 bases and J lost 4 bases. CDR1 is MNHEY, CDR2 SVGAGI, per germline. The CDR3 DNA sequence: TGTGCCAGCAGTCCCAGGCCGGGGGGTTACGAGCAGTACTTC. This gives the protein CASSPRPGGYEQYF.

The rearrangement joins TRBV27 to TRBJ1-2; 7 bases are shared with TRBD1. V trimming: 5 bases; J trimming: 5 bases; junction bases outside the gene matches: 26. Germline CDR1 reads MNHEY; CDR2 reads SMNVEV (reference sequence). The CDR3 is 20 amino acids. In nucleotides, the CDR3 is TGTGCCAGCAGTCTATACCCCGGGACAGAACCTATTATAACCAAATATGGCTACACCTTC. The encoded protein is CASSLYPGTEPIITKYGYTF.

CDR3 nucleotide sequence: TGCGCCAGCAGCCCACAGGTGGTCACCGGGGAGCTGTTTTTT. Translation gives CASSPQVVTGELFF. This chain joins TRBV5-1 and TRBJ2-2; D is perhaps TRBD1 (5 bases). Germline V CDR1 and CDR2: SGHRS, YFSETQ. With 4 bases removed from V and 4 bases from J, the gap between germline ends came to 11 bases. There are 14 residues in the CDR3.

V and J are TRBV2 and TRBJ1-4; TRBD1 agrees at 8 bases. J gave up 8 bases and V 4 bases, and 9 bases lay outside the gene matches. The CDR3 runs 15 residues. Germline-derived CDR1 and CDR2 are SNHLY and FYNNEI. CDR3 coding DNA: TGTGCCAGCAGTGGGGCAGGGGGCCCCTTGGAAAAACTGTTTTTT. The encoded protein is CASSGAGGPLEKLFF.

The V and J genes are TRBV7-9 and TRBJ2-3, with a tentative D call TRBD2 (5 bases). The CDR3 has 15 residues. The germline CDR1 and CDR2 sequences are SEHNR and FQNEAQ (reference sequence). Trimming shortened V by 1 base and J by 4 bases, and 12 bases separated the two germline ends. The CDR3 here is CASSLGSGNPDTQYF. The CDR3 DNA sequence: TGTGCCAGCAGCTTAGGTTCCGGGAACCCAGATACGCAGTATTTT.

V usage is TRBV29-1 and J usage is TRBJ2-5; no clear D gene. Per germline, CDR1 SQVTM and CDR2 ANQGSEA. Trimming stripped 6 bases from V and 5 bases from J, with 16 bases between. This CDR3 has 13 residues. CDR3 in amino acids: CSVGTSSRETQYF. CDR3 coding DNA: TGCAGCGTGGGCACCAGTTCCAGGGAGACCCAGTACTTC.